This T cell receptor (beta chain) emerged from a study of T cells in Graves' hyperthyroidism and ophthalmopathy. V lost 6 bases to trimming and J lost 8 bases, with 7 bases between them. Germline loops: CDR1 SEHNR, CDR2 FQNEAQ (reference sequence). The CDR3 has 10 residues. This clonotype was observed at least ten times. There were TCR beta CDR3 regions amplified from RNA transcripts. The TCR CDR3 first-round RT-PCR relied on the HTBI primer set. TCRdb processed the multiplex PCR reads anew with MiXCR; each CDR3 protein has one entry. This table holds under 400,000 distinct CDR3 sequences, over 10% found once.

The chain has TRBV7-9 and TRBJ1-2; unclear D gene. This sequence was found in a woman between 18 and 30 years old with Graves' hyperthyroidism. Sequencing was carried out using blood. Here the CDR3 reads CASSPEGYTF. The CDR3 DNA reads TGTGCCAGCAGTCCGGAGGGCTACACCTTC.